This is a list of T cell receptor beta chains from one sample in a study of Tregs in tolerant kidney transplant recipients. Sequencing was performed with immunoSEQ multiplex PCR; in TCRdb, only in-frame clones are kept and a portion is missing. The top ten clones hold roughly 15% of a sample with 50,000 or so clones, approximately 91% of them seen once. The starting material was CD8+ T cells from blood (PBMCs), obtained 24 months after the transplant. These TCRs come from a human patient who received a combined kidney and bone marrow transplant. Some of the T cells might come from the graft donor. CDR3s include the opening cysteine and the closing phenylalanine or tryptophan. The D gene is left open where the match is weak. Clone size is stated in some rows and not others, as once, few, many or a class when expanded.

>TRBJ1-2|NA|TRBD1|TRBV30
TGTGCCTGCAAGACAGGGGGTGGCTACACCTTC
CACKTGGGYTF
>TRBJ1-1|NA|TRBD1|TRBV19
TGTGCCAGTAGTCCAGGGGGTAGATCTGAAGCTTTCTTT
CASSPGGRSEAFF
>TRBJ1-4|few|NA|TRBV5-5
TGTGCCAGCAGCTTGGGAAGGGGGAGGGATGAAAAACTGTTTTTT
CASSLGRGRDEKLFF
>TRBJ2-7|few|TRBD2|TRBV4-2
TGTGCCAGCAGCTCCCCTGGCGGGAGCAACTACGAGCAGTACTTC
CASSSPGGSNYEQYF
>TRBJ2-3|NA|TRBD2|TRBV7-8
TGTGCCAGCAGCTTAGGGACTAGCGGGAGGGCGGATACGCAGTATTTT
CASSLGTSGRADTQYF
>TRBJ1-1|NA|NA|TRBV7-6
TGTGCCAGCAGCTTCACGGGGAGGGCTGAAGCTTTCTTT
CASSFTGRAEAFF
>TRBJ2-1|NA|TRBD1|TRBV6-5
TGTGCCAGCAGTTTCGGGACAGGGGCCAACAATGAGCAGTTCTTC
CASSFGTGANNEQFF
>TRBJ1-1|NA|TRBD1|TRBV4-3
TGCGCCAGCAGCCAATTCGGGACAGGGGAATCTGAAGCTTTCTTT
CASSQFGTGESEAFF
>TRBJ2-1|NA|TRBD1|TRBV11-1
TGTGCCAGCAGCTTCGGGGGTTGGGGACAGGGTGGGAATGAGCAGTTCTTC
CASSFGGWGQGGNEQFF
>TRBJ1-3|NA|TRBD1|TRBV5-4
TGTGCCAGCAGCTTAGACAGGGGCCTTGGAAACACCATATATTTT
CASSLDRGLGNTIYF
>TRBJ2-7|once|TRBD2|TRBV29-1
TGCAGCGTTGAAGCCCCCACTAGCGGGAGGCCCTACGAGCAGTACTTC
CSVEAPTSGRPYEQYF
>TRBJ1-1|NA|NA|TRBV19
TGTGCTGTACGGGCGGGGGCCCAGGGAGCTTTCTTT
CAVRAGAQGAFF
>TRBJ2-7|NA|NA|TRBV14
TGTGCCAGCAGCCCGACGGGGAGCATTGGGGCCTACGAGCAGTACTTC
CASSPTGSIGAYEQYF
>TRBJ1-1|NA|TRBD1|TRBV4-1
TGCGCCAGCAGCCAAGTAAGGCTAGGGGGCTTCTTGAGAGCTTTCTTT
CASSQVRLGGFLRAFF
>TRBJ2-7|NA|TRBD2|TRBV13
TGTGCCAGCGGGATCCGGGCCCCGGGAGGGGAGCAGTACTTC
CASGIRAPGGEQYF
>TRBJ2-5|NA|TRBD1|TRBV7-9
TGTGCCAGCAGCTCGGGACAGGGGTTTTGGAAGACCCAGTACTTC
CASSSGQGFWKTQYF
>TRBJ2-1|NA|NA|TRBV19
TGTGCCAGTAGTATAGAGCGGGGCTTATACAATGAGCAGTTCTTC
CASSIERGLYNEQFF
>TRBJ2-6|NA|NA|TRBV27
TGTGCCAGCAGGCTATCTGGGGCCAACGTCCTGACTTTC
CASRLSGANVLTF
>TRBJ1-6|NA|TRBD1|TRBV19
TGTGCCAGTAGCCCCACAGGGGGAAATTTCTATAATTCACCCCTCCACTTT
CASSPTGGNFYNSPLHF
>TRBJ2-3|NA|NA|TRBV7-2
TGTGCCAGCAGCTCGCTCTCAGGGCCCCATACGCAGTATTTT
CASSSLSGPHTQYF
>TRBJ2-1|NA|NA|TRBV7-2
TGTGCCAGCGCAGGGCATGAGCAGTTCTTC
CASAGHEQFF
>TRBJ2-5|NA|NA|TRBV7-2
TGTGCCAGCAGCTTAATCCCAGGAAGTATGCAAGAGACCCAGTACTTC
CASSLIPGSMQETQYF
>TRBJ1-3|NA|TRBD1|TRBV4-1
TGCGCCAGCAGTCCCATCCAACCGACAGGGACAGGAAACACCATATATTTT
CASSPIQPTGTGNTIYF
>TRBJ2-2|NA|TRBD2|TRBV11-3
TGTGCCAGCAGCTTAGATCACGGGAGGCTGAACACCGGGGAGCTGTTTTTT
CASSLDHGRLNTGELFF
>TRBJ2-1|NA|NA|TRBV7-9
TGTGCCAGCAGCTTTGAGACCGCAGGGATCGATGAGCAGTTCTTC
CASSFETAGIDEQFF